Each of the 15 T cell receptor beta chains below was sequenced from the same sample in a study of radiation and T cells in renal cell carcinoma. Indicated time point: blood 4 weeks post-SBRT, at nephrectomy. Sample treatment: 15 Gy SBRT to primary tumor, nephrectomy 4 weeks later. Profiled with immunoSEQ multiplex PCR; TCRdb holds only in-frame clones, not every one. This sample carries approximately 150,000 clones, less than 90% of them seen once, and the ten largest clones take 17%. Sequences were derived from blood, sampled from a patient whose treatment included radiotherapy and nephrectomy. The receptor set was obtained from a woman aged 45-65 years with renal cell carcinoma.

This chain uses TRBV2 with TRBJ2-7; 7 bases match TRBD2. V gave up 6 bases and J gave up 7 bases; unmatched junction bases: 12. CDR1 is SNHLY, CDR2 FYNNEI, per germline. The CDR3 consists of 14 residues. The CDR3 nucleotides are TGTGCCAGCAGAGCGGGGTCTGGCTCGGGGGAGCAGTACTTC. The encoded protein is CASRAGSGSGEQYF.

This clone was picked up a small number of times. The chain employs TRBV14 and TRBJ1-4; TRBD1 matches 7 bases. This CDR3 is built from 14 residues. Germline CDR1 and CDR2: SGHDN and FVKESK. After removal of 4 bases from V and 8 bases from J, the junction contained 7 bases not matched to a gene. The CDR3 here is CASSLAAGGEKLFF. In nucleotides, the CDR3 is TGTGCCAGCAGCCTGGCGGCAGGGGGAGAAAAACTGTTTTTT.

The chain combines TRBV28 with TRBJ2-7, with 9 nucleotides matching TRBD2. The V gene's germline CDR1 is MDHEN and CDR2 SYDVKM. This CDR3 is built from 15 residues. V shed 5 bases, J shed 3 bases, and the junction held 8 bases outside the gene matches. CDR3 loop: CASSPVAGASYEQYF. For the CDR3, the DNA is TGTGCCAGCAGTCCGGTAGCGGGAGCTAGCTACGAGCAGTACTTC.

This sequence joins TRBV19 and TRBJ2-5; 8 nucleotides line up with TRBD2. The CDR3 spans 15 residues. The trim removed 1 base at V and 5 bases at J, leaving 6 bases unmatched. Germline CDR1 reads LNHDA; CDR2 reads SQIVND (reference sequence). The CDR3 DNA follows: TGTGCCAGTAGTATAGTACGAGGCGGGAGGGAGACCCAGTACTTC. Amino acids: CASSIVRGGRETQYF.

The chain joins TRBV9 to TRBJ2-1; 8 nucleotides align to TRBD1. The CDR3 totals 16 residues. With V trimmed by 3 bases and J by 4 bases, 9 bases remained unmatched. The germline CDR1 and CDR2 sequences are SGDLS and YYNGEE. For the CDR3, the DNA is TGTGCCAGCAGCGCTGAGACAGGGGCGAGATACAATGAGCAGTTCTTC. Protein sequence: CASSAETGARYNEQFF.

This CDR3 is CASIAPGVGEQYF. The CDR3, as DNA: TGTGCCAGCATCGCCCCCGGGGTCGGGGAGCAGTACTTC. The chain has TRBV6-5 and TRBJ2-7; D perhaps matches TRBD2 (5 bases). Trimming took 7 bases from V and 7 from J, leaving 17 bases between them. This CDR3 has 13 residues. Looked up from germline, CDR1 is MNHEY and CDR2 is SVGAGI.

The chain carries TRBV7-2 and TRBJ1-1; D call uncertain. Germline V gene sequence: CDR1 SGHTA, CDR2 FQGNSA. V lost 1 base and J 5 bases, leaving 5 bases between the germline ends. The CDR3 totals 12 residues. The CDR3 sequence: CASSLVVTEAFF. CDR3 coding DNA: TGTGCCAGCAGCTTAGTTGTTACTGAAGCTTTCTTT.

This sequence joins TRBV7-2 and TRBJ1-2, with D possibly matching TRBD1 (5 bases). CDR1 is SGHTA and CDR2 is FQGNSA in the germline V gene. This CDR3 region has 13 residues. Trimming shortened V by 5 bases and J by 6 bases, and 13 bases separated the two germline ends. CDR3 DNA sequence: TGTGCCAGCAGCCCCGGTAGAGGGGATGGCTACACCTTC. Its protein is CASSPGRGDGYTF. Together with reference TRBV7-2 and TRBJ1-2, the CDR3 gives the full variable domain: GAGVSQSPSNKVTEKGKDVELRCDPISGHTALYWYRQSLGQGLEFLIYFQGNSAPDKSGLPSDRFSAERTGGSVSTLTIQRTQQEDSAVYLCASSPGRGDGYTFGSGTRLTVV.

The chain uses TRBV7-8 and TRBJ1-2; D is uncertain. The CDR3 has 15 residues. V was cut by 0 bases and J by 5 bases, with 13 bases left in between. Germline CDR1 is SGHVS and CDR2 is FQNEAQ. The CDR3 sequence is CASSLADRGRYGYTF. CDR3 DNA sequence: TGTGCCAGCAGCTTAGCGGACCGAGGTAGATATGGCTACACCTTC.

The chain recombines TRBV6-5 with TRBJ1-5; D is undetermined. Trimming took 6 bases from V and 7 from J, leaving 13 bases between them. Germline lookup yields CDR1 MNHEY and CDR2 SVGAGI. The length of the CDR3 is 13 residues. The CDR3 nucleotides are TGTGCCAGCAGCCTACACGGTTTCCAGCCCCAGCATTTT. The encoded protein is CASSLHGFQPQHF.

This clone showed up just once. The chain's CDR3 is CASRKDRDDQPQHF. CDR3 nucleotides: TGTGCCAGCAGAAAAGACAGGGACGATCAGCCCCAGCATTTT. This chain uses TRBV6-1 with TRBJ1-5; 7 nucleotides agree with TRBD1. Germline V lookup: CDR1 MNHNS, CDR2 SASEGT. The CDR3 spans 14 residues. V dropped 6 bases and J dropped 5; count of bases not matched to a gene: 7.

On this clone itself: At the DNA level, this CDR3 is encoded by other sequences in the same sample as well. The V gene is TRBV19, the J gene TRBJ2-7; no clear D gene. The CDR3 is 14 amino acids. V was trimmed by 3 bases and J by 3 bases, leaving 12 bases between them. CDR1 and CDR2 (germline): LNHDA, SQIVND (reference sequence). CDR3 loop: CASSIGHIHYEQYF. Written as DNA, the CDR3 is TGTGCCAGTAGTATTGGTCATATACACTACGAGCAGTACTTC.

This clone was seen only once. V and J are TRBV29-1 and TRBJ2-7; no clear D gene. The CDR3 length is 14 residues. Per the germline V gene, CDR1 is SQVTM and CDR2 is ANQGSEA. V shed 3 bases and J shed 0 bases, with 12 bases lying between them. The CDR3 nucleotides read TGCAGCGTTGATGGCGGCGGCCTCTCCTACGAGCAGTACTTC. This encodes CSVDGGGLSYEQYF.

The rearrangement joins TRBV28 to TRBJ2-7, with D hard to call. The CDR3 contains 14 residues. Germline V CDR1 and CDR2: MDHEN, SYDVKM. Trimming removed 3 bases from V and 3 bases from J, with 12 bases in between. The CDR3 is CASSFRVPHYEQYF. The CDR3 DNA reads TGTGCCAGCAGTTTCCGGGTCCCTCACTACGAGCAGTACTTC.

This CDR3 is CASSRAGGGQETQYF. The CDR3 DNA sequence: TGTGCCAGCAGCCGGGCGGGAGGGGGACAAGAGACCCAGTACTTC. The chain couples TRBV5-4 to TRBJ2-5, with 9 bases aligning to TRBD2. After removal of 4 bases from V and 2 bases from J, the junction contained 6 bases not matched to a gene. Germline loops: CDR1 SGHNT, CDR2 YYREEE (reference sequence). The CDR3 extends over 15 amino acids.